The 3 T cell receptor beta chains below come from one sample, sequenced in a study of molecular identifiers for immune sequencing clone quantification (dated by TCRdb to the late 2010s). Receptor libraries were prepared by PCR. Sequenced using a NextSeq 500. TCRdb took the public reads, trimmed them with fastp at Q25, ran MiXCR for clone calling and kept in-frame beta chains. Each entry is one CDR3 protein sequence, shown with its most common DNA and genes. The sample records some 580,000 distinct CDR3 sequences, 25% of which are singletons. The ten largest clones capture about 0.84% of the sample. Material: naive CD8+ T cells from blood, with Jurkat cell RNA spiked in. The cell subset or site label for this specimen denotes: FACS-sorted CD8+CD4-CCR7+CD45RA+ naive T cells. These receptors originate from a human donor in good health. Some libraries in this study had Jurkat cell RNA spiked in.

CDR3 sequence: CASSELEREAKNIQYF. In nucleotides, the CDR3 is TGTGCCAGCAGTGAATTGGAGCGGGAAGCCAAAAACATTCAGTACTTC. J is TRBJ2-4 and V is TRBV6-1, with TRBD2 identical over 7 bases. CDR1 is MNHNS, CDR2 SASEGT, per germline. V shed 2 bases, J shed 0 bases, and the junction held 4 bases outside the gene matches. This CDR3 spans 16 amino acids.

Many counts were recorded for this clonotype. CDR3 sequence reads: CAISDPGLPRDEQYF. Here the CDR3 DNA reads TGTGCCATCAGTGACCCGGGACTCCCTCGAGACGAGCAGTACTTC. The J gene is TRBJ2-7, the V gene TRBV10-3; a possible D gene is TRBD2 (6 bases). Germline CDR1 is ENHRY and CDR2 is SYGVKD. Trimming removed 3 bases from V and 5 bases from J, with 17 bases in between. The CDR3 has 15 amino acids.

This clonotype was observed a few times. The gene calls are TRBV2 and TRBJ2-3, with 7 bases aligning to TRBD2. The CDR3 contains 17 residues. Germline V gene lookup returns CDR1 SNHLY and CDR2 FYNNEI. Trimming took 3 bases from V and 2 from J; bases not matched to a gene: 11. CDR3 DNA sequence: TGTGCCAGCAGTGAGGGGGAGGCGGGAGCCTCCACAGATACGCAGTATTTT. Protein product: CASSEGEAGASTDTQYF.